These 19 T cell receptor beta chains were all obtained from the same sample, sequenced in a study of blood T cell repertoires in COVID-19. Here immunoSEQ multiplex PCR was the method, and the copy in TCRdb shows in-frame clones only, minus some. The sample gives tens of thousands of clones, roughly 88% of which show up once; 1.3% is in the top ten. The source material was peripheral blood. The source of these receptors is a woman older than 75 with acute or convalescent COVID-19.

The chain carries TRBV5-4 and TRBJ2-7, with 8 bases aligning to TRBD2. Trimming took 4 bases from V and 1 from J; bases not matched to a gene: 7. The germline V gene has CDR1 SGHNT and CDR2 YYREEE (reference sequence). The CDR3 has 15 amino acids. The CDR3 loop reads CASSRGGAESYEQYF. For the CDR3, the DNA is TGTGCCAGCAGCCGGGGGGGGGCGGAATCCTACGAGCAGTACTTC.

The chain combines TRBV11-2 with TRBJ2-7, with 9 bases matching TRBD1. This CDR3 is 15 amino acids long. The germline V gene has CDR1 SGHAT and CDR2 FQNNGV. V lost 7 bases, J lost 4 bases, and 11 bases stayed unmatched. The CDR3, as DNA: TGTGCCAGCACGAGGACAGGGGTCGGACTTTACGAGCAGTACTTC. Translated: CASTRTGVGLYEQYF.

This clone showed up many times. J is TRBJ1-5 and V is TRBV30, with D unresolved. The germline CDR1 and CDR2 sequences are GTSNPN and SVGIG (reference sequence). The CDR3 spans 14 residues. V lost 3 bases, J lost 9 bases, and 18 bases lay in between. CDR3 DNA: TGTGCCTGGAGCGTTACCGGGCTTCGGGGGCCCCAGCATTTT. Translated, it gives CAWSVTGLRGPQHF. Together with reference TRBV30 and TRBJ1-5, the CDR3 gives the full variable domain: SQTIHQWPATLVQPVGSPLSLECTVEGTSNPNLYWYRQAAGRGLQLLFYSVGIGQISSEVPQNLSASRPQDRQFILSSKKLLLSDSGFYLCAWSVTGLRGPQHFGDGTRLSIL.

This chain connects TRBV18 to TRBJ1-1, with D uncertain. This CDR3 contains 13 residues. In germline, CDR1 is KGHSH, CDR2 LQKENI. The V end lost 2 bases, the J end lost 6 bases, and 10 bases lay between the germline ends. CDR3 protein: CASSPNPSAEAFF. In DNA form, the CDR3 reads TGTGCCAGCTCACCAAATCCCTCTGCTGAAGCTTTCTTT.

The chain recombines TRBV5-4 with TRBJ2-1, with 7 bases that match TRBD2. Germline loops: CDR1 SGHNT, CDR2 YYREEE (reference sequence). V was clipped by 4 bases and J by 4 bases; unmatched bases: 8. The CDR3 contains 15 residues. The CDR3 sequence: CASSLQTSRYNEQFF. The CDR3 bases are TGTGCCAGCAGCCTACAGACTAGCAGGTACAATGAGCAGTTCTTC.

J is TRBJ2-1 and V is TRBV24-1; 9 bases agree with TRBD1. The CDR3 covers 16 residues. Germline V gene lookup returns CDR1 KGHDR and CDR2 SFDVKD. V dropped 4 bases and J dropped 4; count of bases not matched to a gene: 7. The CDR3 DNA is TGTGCCACCAGTGACTCCGGGACAGGGTCTTACAATGAGCAGTTCTTC. This codes for CATSDSGTGSYNEQFF.

The V gene is TRBV7-3, the J gene TRBJ2-7; no clear D gene. The CDR3 loop spans 15 amino acids. Per germline, CDR1 SGHTA and CDR2 FQGTGA. V lost 5 bases and J 4 bases, leaving 18 bases between the germline ends. The CDR3 nucleotides are TGTGCCAGCAGCCTCCTTGGCCACTATGTGTACGAGCAGTACTTC. Protein product: CASSLLGHYVYEQYF. The full variable domain, completed using reference TRBV7-3 and TRBJ2-7, is GAGVSQTPSNKVTEKGKYVELRCDPISGHTALYWYRQSLGQGPEFLIYFQGTGAADDSGLPNDRFFAVRPEGSVSTLKIQRTERGDSAVYLCASSLLGHYVYEQYFGPGTRLTVT.

This rearrangement joins TRBV7-2 to TRBJ1-1, with D possibly matching TRBD1 (5 bases). Germline CDR1 SGHTA, CDR2 FQGNSA. Deletions cut 4 bases from V and 4 bases from J, with 13 bases between. The CDR3 consists of 14 residues. CDR3 coding DNA: TGTGCCAGCAGCTACCTACAGGTTTCCACTGAAGCTTTCTTT. It yields the protein CASSYLQVSTEAFF. The whole variable domain, remainder taken from reference TRBV7-2 and TRBJ1-1, is GAGVSQSPSNKVTEKGKDVELRCDPISGHTALYWYRQSLGQGLEFLIYFQGNSAPDKSGLPSDRFSAERTGGSVSTLTIQRTQQEDSAVYLCASSYLQVSTEAFFGQGTRLTVV.

The rearrangement joins TRBV7-3 to TRBJ2-2, with 8 nucleotides matching TRBD1. Germline V gene lookup returns CDR1 SGHTA and CDR2 FQGTGA. The CDR3 runs 15 residues. V was clipped by 7 bases and J by 4 bases; unmatched bases: 8. CDR3 protein: CASKMDRDATGELFF. The CDR3 DNA follows: TGTGCCAGCAAGATGGACAGGGACGCCACCGGGGAGCTGTTTTTT.

The chain combines TRBV6-5 with TRBJ1-5, with D tentatively TRBD1 (6 bases). Germline-derived CDR1 and CDR2 are MNHEY and SVGAGI. The length of the CDR3 is 13 residues. With 4 bases removed from V and 2 bases from J, the gap between germline ends came to 6 bases. The chain's CDR3 is CASSSGGNQPQHF. CDR3 nucleotides: TGTGCCAGCAGTTCAGGGGGCAATCAGCCCCAGCATTTT.

This clone was observed a single time. This chain joins TRBV11-2 and TRBJ2-7; maybe TRBD1 (6 bases). V gave up 4 bases and J gave up 3 bases, with 10 bases separating them. The CDR3 length is 13 residues. In germline, CDR1 is SGHAT, CDR2 FQNNGV. CDR3 nucleotide sequence: TGTGCCAGCAGCTCGGACAGCTACTACGAGCAGTACTTC. Translation gives CASSSDSYYEQYF.

The V and J genes are TRBV20-1 and TRBJ1-2; D remains ambiguous. Trimming cost V 3 bases and J 4 bases, with 9 bases left between them. Germline V gene data show CDR1 as DFQATT and CDR2 as SNEGSKA (reference sequence). This CDR3 region has 12 residues. The CDR3 DNA is TGCAGTGCTAGTGAGAGTAGCTATGGCTACACCTTC. Encoded protein: CSASESSYGYTF.

The rearrangement joins TRBV10-3 to TRBJ1-1, with D perhaps TRBD1 (6 bases). The germline V and J ends were trimmed by 3 bases and 2 bases, with 13 bases remaining between them. CDR1 is ENHRY and CDR2 is SYGVKD in the germline V gene. The CDR3 is 15 residues long. The DNA for the CDR3 is TGTGCCATCAGTGACGCTACAGGGATCAACACTGAAGCTTTCTTT. Encoded protein: CAISDATGINTEAFF.

CDR3 bases: TGCAGCGTCCAAACAGGGGTGGATGGCTACACCTTC. Protein: CSVQTGVDGYTF. The V gene is TRBV29-1, the J gene TRBJ1-2; TRBD1 matches 7 bases. With V trimmed by 6 bases and J by 6 bases, 7 bases remained unmatched. The germline V gene encodes CDR1 SQVTM and CDR2 ANQGSEA. The CDR3 has 12 residues. Full variable domain (outside the CDR3, taken from reference TRBV29-1 and TRBJ1-2): SAVISQKPSRDICQRGTSLTIQCQVDSQVTMMFWYRQQPGQSLTLIATANQGSEATYESGFVIDKFPISRPNLTFSTLTVSNMSPEDSSIYLCSVQTGVDGYTFGSGTRLTVV.

The chain carries TRBV2 and TRBJ1-1, with 9 bases aligning to TRBD1. V was clipped by 5 bases and J by 1 base; unmatched bases: 8. Germline V gene lookup returns CDR1 SNHLY and CDR2 FYNNEI. The CDR3 has 16 residues. DNA of the CDR3: TGTGCCAGCAGTTTCGGGACAGGGAGGTCGAACACTGAAGCTTTCTTT. It translates to CASSFGTGRSNTEAFF. The entire variable domain, with the rest obtained from reference TRBV2 and TRBJ1-1, is as follows: EPEVTQTPSHQVTQMGQEVILRCVPISNHLYFYWYRQILGQKVEFLVSFYNNEISEKSEIFDDQFSVERPDGSNFTLKIRSTKLEDSAMYFCASSFGTGRSNTEAFFGQGTRLTVV.

This sequence joins TRBV30 and TRBJ1-5; no clear D gene. Trimming took off 3 bases at V and 6 bases at J, with 12 bases between the two ends. The germline V gene encodes CDR1 GTSNPN and CDR2 SVGIG (reference sequence). The CDR3 consists of 13 residues. CDR3 DNA sequence: TGTGCCTGGAGCACTAAGGGAGGTCAGCCCCAGCATTTT. Its translation: CAWSTKGGQPQHF. Based on the CDR3 plus reference TRBV30 and TRBJ1-5, the full variable domain is SQTIHQWPATLVQPVGSPLSLECTVEGTSNPNLYWYRQAAGRGLQLLFYSVGIGQISSEVPQNLSASRPQDRQFILSSKKLLLSDSGFYLCAWSTKGGQPQHFGDGTRLSIL.

The chain employs TRBV4-3 and TRBJ1-1; no firm D call. V lost 4 bases to trimming and J lost 3 bases, with 9 bases between them. Germline V CDR1 and CDR2: LGHNA, YSLEER. The CDR3 has 13 residues. The CDR3 is CASSLDEDTEAFF. The CDR3 DNA reads as TGCGCCAGCAGCCTAGACGAGGACACTGAAGCTTTCTTT.

This clone was detected only once. V gene TRBV4-1 combines with J gene TRBJ1-6; TRBD1 matches 7 bases. The ends lost 0 bases at V and 14 bases at J; junction bases unmatched: 13. The germline gives CDR1 MGHRA, CDR2 YSYEKL. This CDR3 region has 16 residues. CDR3 in amino acids: CASSQDGQVPSSSLHF. CDR3 in DNA: TGCGCCAGCAGCCAAGACGGACAGGTCCCTTCTTCTTCCCTCCACTTT.

The chain carries TRBV7-9 and TRBJ1-1; D call uncertain. The CDR3 runs to 13 residues. CDR1 and CDR2 from the germline V gene are SEHNR and FQNEAQ (reference sequence). The V end was cut by 1 base, the J end by 5 bases, with 8 bases between. CDR3 in DNA: TGTGCCAGCAGCTTAGGCGGAGAGACTGAAGCTTTCTTT. Translated, it gives CASSLGGETEAFF.